Given below is one T cell receptor (beta chain) in context. Its antigen is unidentified. It is likely a read error, because the conserved phenylalanine at the end of the CDR3 is missing. No DNA is shown, since the ends of the CDR3 on it are uncertain; the CDR3 is the one TCRdb lists. The data belong to a study of T cell responses to AZD1222 COVID-19 vaccine. Study as a whole: Combined were second doses at about 4 or about 12 weeks. Findings and limits, study-wide: Repertoires were obtained only post-peak T cell response.

The assay was immunoSEQ multiplex PCR, and TCRdb's table has in-frame clones only and misses some. The data hold approximately 100,000 clones, with approximately 91% observed a single time. The CDR3 contains 13 residues when both ends are counted. Germline V gene sequence: CDR1 MNHNS, CDR2 SASEGT. The chain recombines TRBV6-1 with TRBJ1-1; the table gives TRBD1 as D, unverified against the DNA. The TCR was taken from an adult in good health. This specimen was peripheral blood, taken on day 0 of AZD1222 vaccination. This CDR3 reads CASSEALRGPRVL.